This entry describes one T cell receptor beta chain. TCRdb's copy holds only in-frame clones and misses some; the assay was immunoSEQ multiplex PCR. The repertoire includes about 24,000 clones, 80% to 85% of them detected once, and about 6.5% sits in the top ten. These data belong to a study of blood T cell repertoires in COVID-19. Germline V lookup: CDR1 SGHRS, CDR2 YFSETQ. The CDR3 has 14 amino acids. Trimming stripped 2 bases from V and 2 bases from J, with 9 bases between. The chain links TRBV5-1 to TRBJ2-3; maybe TRBD2 (6 bases). This clonotype originated in an older man with acute or convalescent COVID-19. The sample was peripheral blood. CDR3 protein: CASSLAGNTDTQYF. CDR3 bases: TGCGCCAGCAGCTTAGCGGGCAACACAGATACGCAGTATTTT.